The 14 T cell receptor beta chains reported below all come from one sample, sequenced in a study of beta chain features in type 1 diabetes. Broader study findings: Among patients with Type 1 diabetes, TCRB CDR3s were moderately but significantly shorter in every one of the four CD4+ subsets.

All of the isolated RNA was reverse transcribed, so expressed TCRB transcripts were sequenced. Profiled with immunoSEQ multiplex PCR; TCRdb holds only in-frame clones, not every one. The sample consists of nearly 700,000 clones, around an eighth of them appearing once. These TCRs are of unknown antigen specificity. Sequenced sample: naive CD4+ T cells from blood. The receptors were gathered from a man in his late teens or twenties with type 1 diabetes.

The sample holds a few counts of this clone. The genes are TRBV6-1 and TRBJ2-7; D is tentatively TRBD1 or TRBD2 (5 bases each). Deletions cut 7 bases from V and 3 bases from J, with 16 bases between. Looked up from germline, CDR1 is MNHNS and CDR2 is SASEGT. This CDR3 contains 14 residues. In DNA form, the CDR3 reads TGTGCCAGCACCCACGGGACGGTAGGCTACGAGCAGTACTTC. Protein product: CASTHGTVGYEQYF.

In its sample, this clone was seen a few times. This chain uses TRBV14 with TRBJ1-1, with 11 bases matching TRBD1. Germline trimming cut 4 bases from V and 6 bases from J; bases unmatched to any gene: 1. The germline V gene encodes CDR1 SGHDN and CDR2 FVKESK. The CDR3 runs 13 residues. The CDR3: CASSLGQGAEAFF. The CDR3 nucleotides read TGTGCCAGCAGCCTGGGACAGGGGGCTGAAGCTTTCTTT.

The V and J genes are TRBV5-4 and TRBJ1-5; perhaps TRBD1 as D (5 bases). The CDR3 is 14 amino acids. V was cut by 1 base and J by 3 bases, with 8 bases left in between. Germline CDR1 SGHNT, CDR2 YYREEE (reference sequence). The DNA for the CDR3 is TGTGCCAGCAGCTTGAGAGGGGTCAATCAGCCCCAGCATTTT. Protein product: CASSLRGVNQPQHF.

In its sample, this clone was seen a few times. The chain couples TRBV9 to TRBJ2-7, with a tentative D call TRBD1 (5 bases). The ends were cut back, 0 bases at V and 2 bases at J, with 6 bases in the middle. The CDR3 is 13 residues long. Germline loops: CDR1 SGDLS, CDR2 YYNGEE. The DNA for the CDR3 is TGTGCCAGCAGCGTAGAGGACACCTACGAGCAGTACTTC. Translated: CASSVEDTYEQYF.

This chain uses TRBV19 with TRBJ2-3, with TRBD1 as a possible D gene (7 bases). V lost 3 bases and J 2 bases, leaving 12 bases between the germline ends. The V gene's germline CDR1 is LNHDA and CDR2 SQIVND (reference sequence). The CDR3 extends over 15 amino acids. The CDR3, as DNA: TGTGCCAGTAGTATGCGGGACAGATTCACAGATACGCAGTATTTT. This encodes CASSMRDRFTDTQYF.

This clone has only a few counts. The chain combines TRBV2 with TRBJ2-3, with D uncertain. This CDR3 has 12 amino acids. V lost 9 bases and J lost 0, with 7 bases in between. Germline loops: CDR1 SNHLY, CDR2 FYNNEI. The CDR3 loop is CASQVSTDTQYF. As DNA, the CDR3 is TGTGCCAGTCAGGTCAGCACAGATACGCAGTATTTT. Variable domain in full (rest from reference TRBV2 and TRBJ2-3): EPEVTQTPSHQVTQMGQEVILRCVPISNHLYFYWYRQILGQKVEFLVSFYNNEISEKSEIFDDQFSVERPDGSNFTLKIRSTKLEDSAMYFCASQVSTDTQYFGPGTRLTVL.

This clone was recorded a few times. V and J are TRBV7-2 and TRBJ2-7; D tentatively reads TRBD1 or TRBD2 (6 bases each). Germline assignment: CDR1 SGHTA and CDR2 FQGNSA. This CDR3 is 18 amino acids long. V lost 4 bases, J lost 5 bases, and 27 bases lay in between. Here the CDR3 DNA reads TGTGCCAGCAGCTCCAGATCGAAAATCGGGGGCAGGGTCCACGAGCAGTACTTC. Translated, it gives CASSSRSKIGGRVHEQYF.

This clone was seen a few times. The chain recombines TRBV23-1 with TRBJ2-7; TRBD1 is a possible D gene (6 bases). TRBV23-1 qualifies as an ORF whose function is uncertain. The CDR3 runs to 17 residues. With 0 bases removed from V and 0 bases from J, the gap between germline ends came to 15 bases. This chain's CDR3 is CASSQSPPGTPSYEQYF. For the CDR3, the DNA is TGCGCCAGCAGTCAATCACCTCCCGGGACACCCTCCTACGAGCAGTACTTC.

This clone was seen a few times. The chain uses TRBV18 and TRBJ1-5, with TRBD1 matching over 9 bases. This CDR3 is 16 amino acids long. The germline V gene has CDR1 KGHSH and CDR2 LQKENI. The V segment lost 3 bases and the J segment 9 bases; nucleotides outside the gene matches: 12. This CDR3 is CASSPITPGQGSPQHF. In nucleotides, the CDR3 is TGTGCCAGCTCACCTATAACTCCGGGACAGGGATCGCCCCAGCATTTT.

In DNA form, the CDR3 reads TGTGCCAGCAGCAGGACAGGGGAAGTAGCTGAAGCTTTCTTT. Translated, it gives CASSRTGEVAEAFF. V and J are TRBV11-3 and TRBJ1-1; 9 bases map to TRBD1. CDR1 is SGHNT, CDR2 YENEEA, per germline. V dropped 5 bases and J dropped 6; count of bases not matched to a gene: 7. This CDR3 has 14 residues.

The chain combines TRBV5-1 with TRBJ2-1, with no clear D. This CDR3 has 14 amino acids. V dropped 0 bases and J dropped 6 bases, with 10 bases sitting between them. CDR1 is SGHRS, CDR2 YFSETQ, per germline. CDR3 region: CASSLDSVSNEQFF. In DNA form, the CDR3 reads TGCGCCAGCAGCTTGGACAGCGTGAGCAATGAGCAGTTCTTC.

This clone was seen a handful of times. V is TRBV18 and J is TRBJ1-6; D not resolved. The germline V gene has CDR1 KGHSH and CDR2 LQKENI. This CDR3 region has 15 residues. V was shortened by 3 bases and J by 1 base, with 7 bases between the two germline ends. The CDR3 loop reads CASSPGGSYNSPLHF. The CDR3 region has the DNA TGTGCCAGCTCACCGGGTGGATCCTATAATTCACCCCTCCACTTT.

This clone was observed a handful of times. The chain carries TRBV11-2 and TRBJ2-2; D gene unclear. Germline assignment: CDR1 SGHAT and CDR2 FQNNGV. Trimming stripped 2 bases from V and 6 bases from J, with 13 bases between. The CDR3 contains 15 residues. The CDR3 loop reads CASSLSPLGSGELFF. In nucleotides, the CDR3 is TGTGCCAGCAGCTTAAGTCCTCTAGGATCCGGGGAGCTGTTTTTT.

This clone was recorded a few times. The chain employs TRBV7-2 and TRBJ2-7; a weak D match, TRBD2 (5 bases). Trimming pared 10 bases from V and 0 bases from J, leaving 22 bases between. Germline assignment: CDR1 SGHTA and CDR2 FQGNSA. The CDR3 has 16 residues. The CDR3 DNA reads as TGTGCCACCACCTTGGTGGCAGTGGGGAGCTCCTACGAGCAGTACTTC. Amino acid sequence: CATTLVAVGSSYEQYF. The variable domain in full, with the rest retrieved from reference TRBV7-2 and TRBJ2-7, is GAGVSQSPSNKVTEKGKDVELRCDPISGHTALYWYRQSLGQGLEFLIYFQGNSAPDKSGLPSDRFSAERTGGSVSTLTIQRTQQEDSAVYLCATTLVAVGSSYEQYFGPGTRLTVT.